Given below is one TCR beta chain in context. The CDR3 is 15 residues long. Per the germline V gene, CDR1 is SGHRS and CDR2 is YFSETQ. Trimming took 4 bases from V and 7 from J; bases not matched to a gene: 8. The source of the sample is a study of technical replicates of blood from several donors. Data came from immunoSEQ multiplex PCR; TCRdb stores just in-frame clones and leaves some out. The table has more than 90,000 clones, 90% to 95% seen once. Sequencing was done on a sample of T cells isolated from PBMCs. This clonotype was obtained from a human donor in good health. The chain couples TRBV5-1 to TRBJ2-2; 9 nucleotides align to TRBD2. The CDR3 DNA reads as TGCGCCAGCAGCCGGGAGGGACTAGCAAACGGGGAGCTGTTTTTT. Translated, it gives CASSREGLANGELFF.